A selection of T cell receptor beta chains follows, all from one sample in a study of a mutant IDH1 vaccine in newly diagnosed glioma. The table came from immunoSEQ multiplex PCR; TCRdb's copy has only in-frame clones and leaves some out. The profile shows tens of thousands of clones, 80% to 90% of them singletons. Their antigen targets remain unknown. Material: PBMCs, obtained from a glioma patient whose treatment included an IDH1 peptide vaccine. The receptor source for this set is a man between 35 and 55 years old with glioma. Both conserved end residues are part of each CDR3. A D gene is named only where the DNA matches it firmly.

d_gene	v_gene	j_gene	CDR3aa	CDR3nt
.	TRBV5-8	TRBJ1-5	CASSFTNQPQHF	TGTGCCAGCAGCTTCACAAATCAGCCCCAGCATTTT
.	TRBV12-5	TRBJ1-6	CASGLALASPLHF	TGTGCTAGTGGTTTGGCCTTAGCTTCACCCCTCCACTTT
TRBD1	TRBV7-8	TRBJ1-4	CASSRDRVGWTNEKLFF	TGTGCCAGCAGCCGTGACAGGGTTGGGTGGACTAATGAAAAACTGTTTTTT
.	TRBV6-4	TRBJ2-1	CASSPTRRSYNEQFF	TGTGCCAGCAGCCCCACCCGGAGGTCCTACAATGAGCAGTTCTTC
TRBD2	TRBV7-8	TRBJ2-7	CASSGDSGRAVYEQYF	TGTGCCAGCAGCGGAGATAGCGGGAGGGCCGTGTACGAGCAGTACTTC
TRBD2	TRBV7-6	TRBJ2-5	CASSLGLAGGPNQETQYF	TGTGCCAGCAGTCTCGGACTAGCGGGAGGGCCAAACCAAGAGACCCAGTACTTC
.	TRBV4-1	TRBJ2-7	CASSPRTDTYEQYF	TGCGCCAGCAGCCCCCGGACGGACACCTACGAGCAGTACTTC
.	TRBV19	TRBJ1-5	CASTRGRQPQHF	TGTGCCAGTACCCGGGGGCGTCAGCCCCAGCATTTT
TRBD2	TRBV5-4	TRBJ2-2	CASSLQRGNTGELFF	TGTGCCAGCAGCTTGCAGCGGGGGAACACCGGGGAGCTGTTTTTT
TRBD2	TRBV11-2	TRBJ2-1	CASSLGTSRDEQFF	TGTGCCAGCAGCTTGGGGACTAGCAGAGATGAGCAGTTCTTC
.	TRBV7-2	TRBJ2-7	CASSSPDYYEQYF	TGTGCCAGCAGCTCACCGGACTACTACGAGCAGTACTTC
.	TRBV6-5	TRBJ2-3	CASSYTGADTQYF	TGTGCCAGCAGTTACACCGGGGCAGATACGCAGTATTTT